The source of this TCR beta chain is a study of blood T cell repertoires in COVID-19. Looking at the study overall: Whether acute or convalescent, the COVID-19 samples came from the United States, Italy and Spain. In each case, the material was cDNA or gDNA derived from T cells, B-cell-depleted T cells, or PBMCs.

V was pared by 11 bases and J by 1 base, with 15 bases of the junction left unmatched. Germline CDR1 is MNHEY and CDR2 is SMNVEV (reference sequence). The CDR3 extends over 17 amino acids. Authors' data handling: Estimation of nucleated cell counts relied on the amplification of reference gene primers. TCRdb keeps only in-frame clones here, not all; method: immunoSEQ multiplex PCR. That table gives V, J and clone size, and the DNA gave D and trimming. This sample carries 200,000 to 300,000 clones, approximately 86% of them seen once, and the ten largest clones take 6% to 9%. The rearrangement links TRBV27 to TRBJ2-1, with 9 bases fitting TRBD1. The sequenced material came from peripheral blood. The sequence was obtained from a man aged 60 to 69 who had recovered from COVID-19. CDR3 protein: CASRTGAGPGSYNEQFF. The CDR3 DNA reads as TGTGCCTCCCGGACAGGGGCCGGTCCAGGGTCCTACAATGAGCAGTTCTTC.